This T cell receptor beta chain appears in the sequencing data of a study of T cell changes during pregnancy in multiple sclerosis. Only in-frame clones appear in the TCRdb table, and some are missing; sequencing was by immunoSEQ multiplex PCR. The profile shows about 45,000 clones, around 93% of them singletons. V gave up 0 bases and J gave up 9 bases, with 15 bases separating them. The length of the CDR3 is 14 residues. Germline-derived CDR1 and CDR2 are GTSNPN and SVGIG (reference sequence). The chain links TRBV30 to TRBJ2-1; D call uncertain. The TCR originated in a female donor with multiple sclerosis, enrolled in a pregnancy study. The specimen was CD4+ T cells from peripheral blood mononuclear cells, collected in the third trimester of pregnancy. CDR3 sequence (DNA): TGTGCCTGGAGTGTATTACTGTTTGGTGGTGAGCAGTTCTTC. Protein sequence: CAWSVLLFGGEQFF.